The sequence of this T cell receptor beta chain was determined in a study of blood T cell repertoires in COVID-19. CDR1 is DFQATT, CDR2 SNEGSKA, per germline (reference sequence). The CDR3 is 14 residues long. V shed 3 bases and J 2 bases; nucleotides not matched to a gene: 6. Living in 24 US areas, the participants were between roughly 18 and 95 years of age. The repertoire was sequenced with immunoSEQ multiplex PCR; TCRdb's copy has only in-frame clones and lacks some. The sample holds roughly 130,000 clones, approximately 86% seen once. The receptor was isolated from a woman in her forties or fifties who had recovered from COVID-19. Specimen: PBMCs or T cells enriched from blood (not recorded which). The genes are TRBV20-1 and TRBJ2-7; TRBD1 matches at 8 bases. The CDR3 nucleotides are TGCAGTGCTAGTCGCGCGACAGGGGCCTACGAGCAGTACTTC. Amino acids: CSASRATGAYEQYF.